Following are 9 T cell receptor beta chains from one sample sequenced in a study of blood T cells in healthy people across ages (dated by TCRdb to about 2015). The library was prepared using 5' RACE. Sequencing used an Illumina HiSeq 2500. A second PCR of about 6 to 12 cycles was run with a J-beta primer mix and a sample-barcoded 5' primer. TCRdb reworked the public reads: Q25 trimming with fastp, MiXCR clone assembly, productive beta chains retained. One record per CDR3 amino acid sequence lists the most common genes and DNA. Counted in this sample were 600,000 to 650,000 distinct CDR3 sequences; around three fifths of them appeared once. The top ten constitute about two fifths of the sample. The material sequenced was blood. These receptors originate from a man in his 60s in good health.

This CDR3 is CASSPPLGQGANTEAFF. Here the CDR3 DNA reads TGTGCCAGCAGTCCTCCCTTAGGGCAGGGGGCAAACACTGAAGCTTTCTTT. V usage is TRBV28 and J usage is TRBJ1-1; 8 bases align to TRBD1. CDR1 is MDHEN, CDR2 SYDVKM, per germline. Trimming at V came to 5 bases and at J to 2 bases, leaving 13 bases not matched to a gene. This CDR3 has 17 residues.

CDR3 nucleotide sequence: TGTGCCAGCAGTGAAGGGGGCTTGGGGAACACTGAAGCTTTCTTT. This translates into CASSEGGLGNTEAFF. V usage is TRBV2 and J usage is TRBJ1-1; weak D call: TRBD1 (5 bases). V lost 1 base, J lost 1 base, and 10 bases lay in between. In germline, CDR1 is SNHLY, CDR2 FYNNEI. The CDR3 has 15 residues.

V is TRBV28 and J is TRBJ2-1; TRBD1 matches 7 bases. The CDR3 is made up of 13 amino acids. Germline CDR1 MDHEN, CDR2 SYDVKM. V lost 7 bases, J lost 5 bases, and 5 bases stayed unmatched. The CDR3 DNA is TGTGCCAGCAACCTGGGACAGAACAATGAGCAGTTCTTC. Translated, it gives CASNLGQNNEQFF.

In its sample, this clonotype was seen once. The gene calls are TRBV6-5 and TRBJ1-2; tentative D call: TRBD1 (5 bases). Per germline, CDR1 MNHEY and CDR2 SVGAGI. The CDR3 spans 15 residues. Trimming took off 8 bases at V and 6 bases at J, with 22 bases between the two ends. Written as DNA, the CDR3 is TGTGCCAGCCGATCCTTCGTGGGGGGTTTGGATGGCTACACCTTC. Protein product: CASRSFVGGLDGYTF.

V gene TRBV20-1 combines with J gene TRBJ2-5; TRBD1 matches 11 bases. This CDR3 contains 14 residues. After removal of 3 bases from V and 11 bases from J, the junction contained 11 bases not matched to a gene. CDR1 and CDR2 (germline): DFQATT, SNEGSKA (reference sequence). The CDR3, as DNA: TGCAGTGCTAGCCCCGGGACAGGGGGGTATGAGCAGTACTTC. Translated: CSASPGTGGYEQYF.

V gene TRBV12-3 or TRBV12-4 combines with J gene TRBJ1-4; possibly TRBD1 for D (5 bases). This CDR3 contains 11 residues. V gave up 5 bases and J gave up 14 bases, with 12 bases separating them. The CDR3 bases are TGTGCCAGCAGTCGGGACGGGGGGCTGTTTTTT. Amino acids: CASSRDGGLFF.

V gene TRBV20-1 combines with J gene TRBJ2-7; 10 bases line up with TRBD2. The DNA end is more similar to TRBJ2-5, so the J call may be wrong. Germline values: CDR1 DFQATT, CDR2 SNEGSKA (reference sequence). CDR3 size: 15 residues. The CDR3 DNA sequence: TGCAGTGCTAGATATAGCGGGGGGAGCCAAGAGACCCAGTACTTC. Translating gives CSARYSGGSQETQYF.

The chain couples TRBV6-5 to TRBJ2-3; 9 bases are shared with TRBD1. Germline-derived CDR1 and CDR2 are MNHEY and SVGAGI. The J segment lost 8 bases and the V segment lost 2 bases, leaving 17 bases of the junction unmatched. This CDR3 is built from 18 residues. The CDR3 nucleotides read TGTGCCAGCAGTTACGATCCCCCAACAGGGGGCGCGCCCAGTACGCAGTATTTT. Protein product: CASSYDPPTGGAPSTQYF.

This chain joins TRBV28 and TRBJ2-5; no reliable D call. Germline values: CDR1 MDHEN, CDR2 SYDVKM. V gave up 5 bases and J gave up 3 bases, with 10 bases separating them. This CDR3 is built from 13 residues. The CDR3 sequence: CASSRNLKETQYF. For the CDR3, the DNA is TGTGCCAGCAGTCGAAATTTGAAAGAGACCCAGTACTTC.